This T cell receptor (beta chain) came from a study of cytomegalovirus exposure and HLA in healthy donors. Study summary: Early released data comprised around 80 million unique TCRs from HLA-typed donors. Findings and caveats of the study: It was about 150 TCR beta chains that were listed as cytomegalovirus-associated. Usually a TCR sequence was rare, but some public TCRs were found in many donors.

Trimming took 6 bases from V and 6 from J; bases not matched to a gene: 12. Per the germline V gene, CDR1 is SEHNR and CDR2 is FQNEAQ (reference sequence). The CDR3 contains 16 residues. As concerns this clone: Its antigen is as yet unknown.

The PCR used 60 Vbeta and 13 Jbeta primers. The repertoire was sequenced with immunoSEQ multiplex PCR; TCRdb's copy has only in-frame clones and lacks some. The sample totals roughly 140,000 clones; its top ten clones hold roughly 2.5%. The study sampled nominally healthy donors, though unrecorded immune exposures were likely. This sequence originates from a man aged 35-49 years in good health and CMV-seronegative. Material: PBMCs. The rearrangement links TRBV7-9 to TRBJ2-2; 8 positions match TRBD1. The CDR3 sequence: CASSPTPRGRAGELFF. CDR3 nucleotides: TGTGCCAGCAGTCCCACTCCCAGGGGGCGAGCCGGGGAGCTGTTTTTT.